The rows below give T cell receptor beta chains drawn from one sample of a study of blood T cell repertoires in COVID-19. Profiling relied on immunoSEQ multiplex PCR, and the TCRdb table lists in-frame clones only, not all of them. Among more than 80,000 clones, 70% to 90% were seen once, and the ten largest hold approximately 1.8%. The sequencing sample was made of peripheral blood. Source of these receptors: a man at least 80 years old with acute or convalescent COVID-19. Both conserved end residues are part of each CDR3. Some rows have no size entry. The others give once, few or many, or a class for an expanded clone.

abundance | j_gene | v_gene | CDR3aa
. | TRBJ2-7 | TRBV28 | CASTGPGLAAREQYF
. | TRBJ2-7 | TRBV9 | CASSPRAQDRNHEQYF
few | TRBJ1-5 | TRBV28 | CASRLTGGNQPQHF
. | TRBJ1-3 | TRBV6-6 | CASSYSPGWGNTIYF
. | TRBJ2-7 | TRBV6-1 | CASSETGFEQYF
. | TRBJ2-1 | TRBV12-3/TRBV12-4 | CASSTSVNEQFF
. | TRBJ2-1 | TRBV5-1 | CASSLGSGSYNEQFF
. | TRBJ1-5 | TRBV19 | CASSTTGAVVEPQHF
. | TRBJ2-7 | TRBV6-5 | CASSYSGTGASSEQYF
once | TRBJ1-5 | TRBV19 | CASSLYRATGQPQHF
. | TRBJ2-3 | TRBV5-1 | CASSLRLADGTDTQYF
few | TRBJ2-3 | TRBV30 | CAWSVHGRDTQYF
. | TRBJ2-3 | TRBV27 | CASSSGTGSYTQYF
. | TRBJ2-6 | TRBV24-1 | CATSDLPGTGGSGANVLTF
. | TRBJ1-2 | TRBV15 | CATSSDRVYGYTF
. | TRBJ1-6 | TRBV6-1 | CASSELVAGRSPLHF
few | TRBJ1-1 | TRBV28 | CASSSRGGSGTEAFF
. | TRBJ2-7 | TRBV2 | CASSLRGQDAEQYF
. | TRBJ2-7 | TRBV24-1 | CATSALGQGRYEQYF
. | TRBJ1-2 | TRBV20-1 | CSAQTLYGYTF